The clone carrying this T cell receptor (beta chain) has a count of ten or more. Trimming stripped 0 bases from V and 5 bases from J, with 10 bases between. CDR3 length equals 15 residues. Amplification yielded TCR beta CDR3 regions, with RNA transcripts as the source. A set of HTBI primers served as the primers for a first-round RT-PCR of the TCR CDR3. TCRdb called the multiplex PCR reads again in MiXCR, with one record for every CDR3 protein. This sample has nearly 600,000 distinct CDR3 sequences, with over 12% found just once. This sample stems from a study of T cells in Graves' hyperthyroidism and ophthalmopathy.

The sequence derives from a young woman with Graves' ophthalmopathy. The chain is built from TRBV12-3 or TRBV12-4 and TRBJ2-2, with D possibly being TRBD1 (5 bases). Sequenced: blood. The CDR3 DNA reads as TGTGCCAGCAGTTTAGCAGGGGTCGGGACCGGGGAGCTGTTTTTT. It codes for CASSLAGVGTGELFF.